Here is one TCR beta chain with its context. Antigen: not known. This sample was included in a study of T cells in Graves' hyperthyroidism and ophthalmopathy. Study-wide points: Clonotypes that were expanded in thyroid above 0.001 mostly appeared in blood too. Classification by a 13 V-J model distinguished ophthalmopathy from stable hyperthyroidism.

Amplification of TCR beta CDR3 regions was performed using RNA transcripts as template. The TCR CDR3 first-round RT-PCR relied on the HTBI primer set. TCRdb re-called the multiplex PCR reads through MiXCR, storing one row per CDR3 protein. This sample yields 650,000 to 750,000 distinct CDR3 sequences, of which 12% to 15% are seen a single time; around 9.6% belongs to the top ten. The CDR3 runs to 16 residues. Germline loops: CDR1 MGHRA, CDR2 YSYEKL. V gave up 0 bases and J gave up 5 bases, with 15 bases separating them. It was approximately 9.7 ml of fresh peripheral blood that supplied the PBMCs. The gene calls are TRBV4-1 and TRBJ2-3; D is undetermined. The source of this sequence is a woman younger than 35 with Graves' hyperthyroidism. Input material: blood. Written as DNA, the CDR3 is TGCGCCAGCAGCCAAGATCGAGGCGACCCGGTAGATACGCAGTATTTT. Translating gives CASSQDRGDPVDTQYF.